This entry lists 21 T cell receptor beta chains sequenced from one sample in a study of early T cells in non-severe SARS-CoV-2 infection (TCRdb year 2021). To prepare the library, 5' RACE was applied. The sequencer was a NextSeq 500. The public reads were reprocessed in TCRdb via fastp at Q25 and MiXCR, keeping in-frame beta chains. Rows are combined by CDR3 protein, so each entry shows the most common genes and DNA. For this sample the table gives tens of thousands of distinct CDR3 sequences, of which just under 5% were detected only once. The leading ten clones occupy just under 5% of the sample. The material sequenced was whole blood. The receptors originated from an adult who was a healthcare worker with PCR-confirmed SARS-CoV-2 infection or an uninfected control (not recorded which).

The chain has TRBV29-1 and TRBJ1-2, with D tentatively TRBD1 (5 bases). Germline CDR1 and CDR2: SQVTM and ANQGSEA. V dropped 4 bases and J dropped 1 base, with 16 bases sitting between them. The CDR3 loop spans 15 amino acids. This chain's CDR3 is CSVGIGAQGNYGYTF. The CDR3 DNA follows: TGCAGCGTTGGAATCGGGGCTCAGGGTAACTATGGCTACACCTTC.

This clonotype was seen at least ten times. The chain couples TRBV7-8 to TRBJ1-5; D not certain. The CDR3 spans 13 residues. V lost 2 bases and J lost 1, with 3 bases in between. The V gene's germline CDR1 is SGHVS and CDR2 FQNEAQ. The CDR3 region is CASSLHSNQPQHF. The CDR3 DNA follows: TGTGCCAGCAGCTTACACAGCAATCAGCCCCAGCATTTT.

This clonotype was counted at least ten times. The J gene is TRBJ2-2, the V gene TRBV24-1; the D gene is possibly TRBD2 (6 bases). CDR1 and CDR2 from the germline V gene are KGHDR and SFDVKD. The CDR3 runs 16 residues. V was trimmed by 7 bases and J by 1 base, leaving 15 bases between them. The CDR3 region is CATSSIGGVNTGELFF. The DNA of the CDR3 is TGTGCCACCAGCTCGATCGGAGGGGTGAACACCGGGGAGCTGTTTTTT.

This clonotype has just a few counts. The J gene is TRBJ2-1, the V gene TRBV20-1; the D is unclear. With 0 bases removed from V and 7 bases from J, the gap between germline ends came to 7 bases. The CDR3 spans 12 residues. Germline CDR1 reads DFQATT; CDR2 reads SNEGSKA (reference sequence). CDR3 sequence (DNA): TGCAGTGCTAGAGAACCGGCGAATGAGCAGTTCTTC. Translation: CSAREPANEQFF.

This clonotype was picked up many times. The rearrangement links TRBV6-2 or TRBV6-3 to TRBJ2-5; D unresolved. The CDR3 is 12 residues long. Germline V lookup: CDR1 MNHEY, CDR2 SVGEGT. V shed 2 bases and J shed 7 bases, with 8 bases lying between them. CDR3: CASSYPERTQYF. In DNA form, the CDR3 reads TGTGCCAGCAGTTACCCCGAGCGGACCCAGTACTTC.

This clonotype was seen ten or more times. This chain connects TRBV6-6 to TRBJ2-7, with 7 nucleotides matching TRBD2. Germline values: CDR1 MNHNY, CDR2 SVGAGI (reference sequence). The CDR3 contains 14 residues. Trimming took 2 bases from V and 3 from J; bases not matched to a gene: 4. CDR3: CASSYGGGIYEQYF. The CDR3 DNA follows: TGTGCCAGCAGTTACGGCGGGGGTATCTACGAGCAGTACTTC.

This clonotype was seen ten or more times. V is TRBV19 and J is TRBJ2-3; the match to TRBD2 covers 10 bases. The CDR3 covers 17 residues. V was pared by 5 bases and J by 1 base, with 9 bases of the junction left unmatched. The germline V gene encodes CDR1 LNHDA and CDR2 SQIVND (reference sequence). The chain's CDR3 is CASSQSASGRGTDTQYF. In DNA, the CDR3 is TGTGCCAGTAGTCAGTCCGCTAGCGGGAGAGGCACAGATACGCAGTATTTT.

This clonotype was counted at least ten times. The chain uses TRBV10-3 and TRBJ1-1; D unclear. The CDR3 covers 14 residues. Germline V CDR1 and CDR2: ENHRY, SYGVKD. Trimming stripped 3 bases from V and 4 bases from J, with 12 bases between. The CDR3 region has the DNA TGTGCCATCAGTGATAGTGAGGGTGGCACTGAAGCTTTCTTT. The encoded protein is CAISDSEGGTEAFF.

The gene calls are TRBV11-2 and TRBJ1-6, with a tentative D call TRBD1 (5 bases). CDR3 size: 15 residues. Germline loops: CDR1 SGHAT, CDR2 FQNNGV. Trimming stripped 2 bases from V and 7 bases from J, with 12 bases between. As DNA, the CDR3 is TGTGCCAGCAGCTTACTTACGGGGGGAAATTCACCCCTCCACTTT. Amino acid sequence: CASSLLTGGNSPLHF.

The chain carries TRBV13 and TRBJ2-3; D is tentatively TRBD1 or TRBD2 (5 bases each). V was cut by 2 bases and J by 2 bases, with 23 bases left in between. CDR1 is PRHDT, CDR2 FYEKMQ, per germline (reference sequence). CDR3 length: 19 residues. The CDR3, as DNA: TGTGCCAGCAGCTTACGGGACCCTCGCCCCTCACAACACACAGATACGCAGTATTTT. Its translation: CASSLRDPRPSQHTDTQYF. Variable domain in full (rest from reference TRBV13 and TRBJ2-3): AAGVIQSPRHLIKEKRETATLKCYPIPRHDTVYWYQQGPGQDPQFLISFYEKMQSDKGSIPDRFSAQQFSDYHSELNMSSLELGDSALYFCASSLRDPRPSQHTDTQYFGPGTRLTVL.

This clonotype was observed many times. V and J are TRBV5-4 and TRBJ2-1; the D gene is possibly TRBD1 (5 bases). Germline V gene lookup returns CDR1 SGHNT and CDR2 YYREEE (reference sequence). The CDR3 has 14 residues. V dropped 0 bases and J dropped 3 bases, with 7 bases sitting between them. The CDR3 spells CASSLGGYYNEQFF. In DNA, the CDR3 is TGTGCCAGCAGCTTGGGGGGCTACTACAATGAGCAGTTCTTC.

This clonotype appeared a few times. This rearrangement joins TRBV12-3 or TRBV12-4 to TRBJ1-3; 10 bases line up with TRBD1. With V trimmed by 1 base and J by 2 bases, 2 bases remained unmatched. This CDR3 has 16 residues. The chain's CDR3 is CASSLGGTGAGNTIYF. For the CDR3, the DNA is TGTGCCAGCAGTTTAGGAGGGACAGGGGCTGGAAACACCATATATTTT.

This clonotype occurred many times. This sequence joins TRBV10-3 and TRBJ2-3; D uncertain. This CDR3 has 17 amino acids. CDR1 is ENHRY and CDR2 is SYGVKD in the germline V gene. V lost 4 bases and J lost 0, with 17 bases in between. CDR3 sequence: CAISVALGSASTDTQYF. Written as DNA, the CDR3 is TGTGCCATCAGTGTAGCCCTTGGGTCTGCTAGCACAGATACGCAGTATTTT.

This clonotype was detected only a few times. The chain employs TRBV4-2 and TRBJ2-2, with D uncertain. This CDR3 spans 15 amino acids. Trimming removed 1 base at V and 3 bases at J, with 9 bases between. Germline V gives CDR1 LGHNA, CDR2 YNFKEQ. CDR3 DNA: TGTGCCAGCAGCCAAGCTGACATATACACCGGGGAGCTGTTTTTT. It specifies CASSQADIYTGELFF.

This clonotype has a count of ten or more. This chain uses TRBV20-1 with TRBJ1-2, with 7 bases matching TRBD1. CDR3 length: 12 residues. The V gene's germline CDR1 is DFQATT and CDR2 SNEGSKA (reference sequence). With 6 bases clipped from V and 4 bases from J, the junction kept 5 bases outside the gene matches. The CDR3 here is CSASGQFYGYTF. DNA for the CDR3: TGCAGTGCGTCGGGACAGTTCTATGGCTACACCTTC.

This clonotype has at least ten counts. DNA for the CDR3: TGTGCCAGTAGTACGACAGGGGCATTCCAAGAGACCCAGTACTTC. It is translated as CASSTTGAFQETQYF. The chain links TRBV19 to TRBJ2-5, with 8 bases fitting TRBD1. Germline values: CDR1 LNHDA, CDR2 SQIVND (reference sequence). The J segment lost 1 base and the V segment lost 4 bases, leaving 5 bases of the junction unmatched. This CDR3 comprises 15 residues.

This clonotype came up many times. This sequence joins TRBV11-2 and TRBJ2-4; TRBD1 aligns across 7 bases. The germline gives CDR1 SGHAT, CDR2 FQNNGV. CDR3 size: 15 residues. With 5 bases clipped from V and 1 base from J, the junction kept 5 bases outside the gene matches. The CDR3 nucleotides are TGTGCCAGCAGCATGATGACAGGGGCCAAAAACATTCAGTACTTC. This codes for CASSMMTGAKNIQYF.

This clonotype came up many times. The chain has TRBV5-1 and TRBJ2-7; 11 nucleotides match TRBD2. Germline CDR1 and CDR2: SGHRS and YFSETQ. Unmatched junction bases numbered 5, after V lost 0 bases and J lost 6 bases. The CDR3 is made up of 15 amino acids. The CDR3 DNA is TGCGCCAGCAGCTTGGATCTAGCGGGAGGCGGCGAGCAGTACTTC. It encodes CASSLDLAGGGEQYF.

At least ten counts were recorded for this clonotype. This chain connects TRBV4-1 to TRBJ2-1; the D gene is possibly TRBD1 (5 bases). The V gene's germline CDR1 is MGHRA and CDR2 YSYEKL. This CDR3 has 15 amino acids. Trimming cost V 2 bases and J 4 bases, with 12 bases left between them. The CDR3 spells CASSQSSRAYNEQFF. CDR3 sequence (DNA): TGCGCCAGCAGCCAATCCAGCAGGGCTTACAATGAGCAGTTCTTC.

This clonotype was counted at least ten times. The V and J genes are TRBV20-1 and TRBJ2-3, with 10 bases that match TRBD2. With 3 bases clipped from V and 5 bases from J, the junction kept 5 bases outside the gene matches. Germline CDR1 reads DFQATT; CDR2 reads SNEGSKA (reference sequence). The CDR3 is made up of 14 amino acids. The CDR3 region is CSARLGLAVDTQYF. DNA for the CDR3: TGCAGTGCTAGGCTAGGACTAGCGGTAGATACGCAGTATTTT.

This clonotype was observed a single time. The chain carries TRBV27 and TRBJ2-1; D uncertain. V was shortened by 3 bases and J by 6 bases, with 9 bases between the two germline ends. Germline V CDR1 and CDR2: MNHEY, SMNVEV (reference sequence). The CDR3 length is 13 residues. The DNA of the CDR3 is TGTGCCAGCAGTTTGACCACTGGCAATGAGCAGTTCTTC. The encoded protein is CASSLTTGNEQFF.